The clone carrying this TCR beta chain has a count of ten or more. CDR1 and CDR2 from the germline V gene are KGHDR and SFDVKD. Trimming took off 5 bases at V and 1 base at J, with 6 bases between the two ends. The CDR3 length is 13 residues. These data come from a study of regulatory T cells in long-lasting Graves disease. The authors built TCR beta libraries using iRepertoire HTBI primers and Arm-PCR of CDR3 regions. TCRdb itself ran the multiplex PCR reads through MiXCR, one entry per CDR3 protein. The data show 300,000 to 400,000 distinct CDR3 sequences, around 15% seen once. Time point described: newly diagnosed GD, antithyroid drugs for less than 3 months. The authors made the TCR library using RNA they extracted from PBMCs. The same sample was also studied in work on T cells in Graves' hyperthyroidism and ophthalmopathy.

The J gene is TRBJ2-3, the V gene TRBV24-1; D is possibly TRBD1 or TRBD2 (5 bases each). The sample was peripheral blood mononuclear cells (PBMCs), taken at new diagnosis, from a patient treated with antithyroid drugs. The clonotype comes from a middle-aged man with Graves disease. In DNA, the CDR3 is TGTGCCACCAGTGGGGACGGCACAGATACGCAGTATTTT. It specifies CATSGDGTDTQYF.